This T cell receptor beta chain was recovered during a study of T cell changes during pregnancy in multiple sclerosis. Trimming took 0 bases from V and 7 from J, leaving 13 bases between them. The CDR3 consists of 14 residues. Germline lookup yields CDR1 GTSNPN and CDR2 SVGIG (reference sequence). Profiling relied on immunoSEQ multiplex PCR, and the TCRdb table lists in-frame clones only, not all of them. The table includes 25,000 to 35,000 clones, about 91% detected once. The sample consisted of CD4+ T cells from peripheral blood mononuclear cells, taken in the first trimester of pregnancy. The clonotype was recovered from a female donor in good health, enrolled as a control in a pregnancy study. This chain uses TRBV30 with TRBJ2-1; no definite D call. Written as DNA, the CDR3 is TGTGCCTGGAGTGTGTCTGGGCCCGGTAATGAGCAGTTCTTC. This encodes CAWSVSGPGNEQFF.